This T cell receptor (beta chain) comes out of a study of post-analysis software for immune sequencing data. Study-wide background: As for disease course, relapsing-remitting, secondary progressive and progressive-relapsing multiple sclerosis were all included. Findings of the study overall: Patients carried a few TRBV segments more frequently than controls did, and TRBV5-6, TRBV5-1 and TRBV20-1 were among them. Patients with multiple sclerosis recorded significantly lower normalized Chao1 diversity than controls, the study found.

The germline V gene has CDR1 SGHVS and CDR2 FQNEAQ. The CDR3 covers 13 residues. The TCR beta cDNA libraries carried unique molecular identifiers. TCRdb reprocessed the PCR reads via MiXCR and lists one record per CDR3 protein. The sample comprises 700,000 to 900,000 distinct CDR3 sequences, roughly 46% of which are singletons, and 4.9% rests with the top ten. In regard to this clonotype: The antigen is not known.

Sequenced input: blood. This TCR was recovered from a girl aged 5-17 years with multiple sclerosis. V gene TRBV7-8 combines with J gene TRBJ2-1; D may be TRBD2 (5 bases). The J call is in doubt because the DNA end fits TRBJ2-7 better. CDR3 in DNA: TGTGCCAGCAGCCTTAGAGACTACAATGAGCAGTACTTC. It specifies CASSLRDYNEQYF.